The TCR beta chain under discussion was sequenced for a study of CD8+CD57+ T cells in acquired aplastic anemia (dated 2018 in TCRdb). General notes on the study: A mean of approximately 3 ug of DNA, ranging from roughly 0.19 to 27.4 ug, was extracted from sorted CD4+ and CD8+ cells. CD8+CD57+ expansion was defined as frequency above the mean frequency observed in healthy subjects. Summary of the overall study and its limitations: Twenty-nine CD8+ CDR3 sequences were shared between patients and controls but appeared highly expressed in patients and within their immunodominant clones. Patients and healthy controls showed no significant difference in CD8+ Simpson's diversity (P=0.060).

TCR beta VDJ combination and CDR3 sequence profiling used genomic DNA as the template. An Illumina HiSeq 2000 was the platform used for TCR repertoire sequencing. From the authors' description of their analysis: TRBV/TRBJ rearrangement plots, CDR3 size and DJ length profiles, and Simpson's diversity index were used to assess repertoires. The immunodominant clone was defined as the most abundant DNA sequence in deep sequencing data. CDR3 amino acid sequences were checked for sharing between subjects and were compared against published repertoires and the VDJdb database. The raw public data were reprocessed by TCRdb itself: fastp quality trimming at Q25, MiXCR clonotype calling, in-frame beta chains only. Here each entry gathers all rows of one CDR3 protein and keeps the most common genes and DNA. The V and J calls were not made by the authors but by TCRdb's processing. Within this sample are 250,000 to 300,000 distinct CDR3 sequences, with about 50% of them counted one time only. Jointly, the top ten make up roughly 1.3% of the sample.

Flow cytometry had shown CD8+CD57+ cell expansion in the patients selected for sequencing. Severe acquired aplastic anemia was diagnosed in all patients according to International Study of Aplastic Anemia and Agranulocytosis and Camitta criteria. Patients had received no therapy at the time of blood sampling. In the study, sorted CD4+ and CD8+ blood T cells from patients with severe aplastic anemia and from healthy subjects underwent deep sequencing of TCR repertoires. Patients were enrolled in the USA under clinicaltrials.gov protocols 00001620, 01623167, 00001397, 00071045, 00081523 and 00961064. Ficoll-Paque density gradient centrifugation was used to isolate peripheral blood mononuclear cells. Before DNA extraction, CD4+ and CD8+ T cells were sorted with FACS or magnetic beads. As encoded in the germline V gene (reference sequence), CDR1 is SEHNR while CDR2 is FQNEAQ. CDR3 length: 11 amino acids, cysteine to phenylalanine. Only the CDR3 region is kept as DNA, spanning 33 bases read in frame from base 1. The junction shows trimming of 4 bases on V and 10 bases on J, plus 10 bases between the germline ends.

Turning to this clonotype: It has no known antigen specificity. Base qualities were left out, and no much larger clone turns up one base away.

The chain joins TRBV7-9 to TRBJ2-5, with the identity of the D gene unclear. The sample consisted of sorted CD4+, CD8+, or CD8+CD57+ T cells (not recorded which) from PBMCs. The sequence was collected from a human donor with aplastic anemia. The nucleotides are TGTGCCAGCAGCTCCCGAGAAGACCAGTACTTC. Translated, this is CASSSREDQYF.